Presented here are 19 T cell receptor beta chains from one specimen sequenced in a study of yellow fever vaccine responses in identical twins. From the RT-PCR reads, TCRdb called clonotypes with MiXCR, one entry per CDR3 protein. The sample holds 640 or so distinct CDR3 sequences; approximately 91% are singletons and the top ten take about 12%. The specimen was T cells from blood (PBMCs), unsorted or a sorted subset (not recorded which), collected before or after yellow fever vaccination (not recorded which). These TCRs come from a female donor who received the yellow fever vaccine.

CDR3 protein: CATTWTGSNQPQHF. The CDR3 nucleotides are TGTGCCACCACCTGGACAGGGTCCAATCAGCCCCAGCATTTT. J is TRBJ1-5 and V is TRBV15; 8 bases are a match to TRBD1. The CDR3 has 14 residues. CDR1 and CDR2 (germline): LNHNV, YYDKDF (reference sequence). The V segment lost 7 bases and the J segment 3 bases; nucleotides outside the gene matches: 5.

This clonotype was observed a few times. The V and J genes are TRBV9 and TRBJ2-4; possible D gene TRBD1, 6 bases. From germline, CDR1 is SGDLS and CDR2 YYNGEE. Trimming removed 3 bases at V and 2 bases at J, with 9 bases between. CDR3 length: 14 residues. CDR3 nucleotide sequence: TGTGCCAGCAGCGCCGGGACAACCAAAAACATTCAGTACTTC. Amino acids: CASSAGTTKNIQYF.

The chain is built from TRBV11-3 and TRBJ2-3; D is uncertain. Germline values: CDR1 SGHNT, CDR2 YENEEA. The CDR3 is 14 amino acids. V was shortened by 3 bases and J by 0 bases, with 7 bases between the two germline ends. CDR3 DNA sequence: TGTGCCAGCAGCTTTACCGGGAGCACAGATACGCAGTATTTT. It yields the protein CASSFTGSTDTQYF.

This clonotype was observed a single time. V usage is TRBV24-1 and J usage is TRBJ2-5; the D gene is possibly TRBD1 (5 bases). Per germline, CDR1 KGHDR and CDR2 SFDVKD. This CDR3 is built from 15 residues. Deletions cut 4 bases from V and 2 bases from J, with 13 bases between. The CDR3, as DNA: TGTGCCACCAGTGACTCCGGACACGTACAAGAGACCCAGTACTTC. Amino acids: CATSDSGHVQETQYF.

This chain connects TRBV14 to TRBJ2-2; D remains ambiguous. The ends were cut back, 3 bases at V and 0 bases at J, with 11 bases in the middle. The CDR3 covers 16 residues. CDR1 and CDR2 from the germline V gene are SGHDN and FVKESK. Here the CDR3 DNA reads TGTGCCAGCAGCCACCGTTTGGGCCCGAACACCGGGGAGCTGTTTTTT. As protein: CASSHRLGPNTGELFF.

The chain combines TRBV2 with TRBJ2-7, with unresolved D. The V end was cut by 2 bases, the J end by 5 bases, with 13 bases between. The V gene's germline CDR1 is SNHLY and CDR2 FYNNEI. The CDR3 length is 14 residues. CDR3 DNA: TGTGCCAGCAGTGAAATTAGGTCCATCAACGAGCAGTACTTC. Its protein is CASSEIRSINEQYF.

The chain is built from TRBV30 and TRBJ1-2; D ambiguous. Trimming cost V 0 bases and J 2 bases, with 1 base left between them. This CDR3 has 11 residues. Germline V gene data show CDR1 as GTSNPN and CDR2 as SVGIG (reference sequence). In DNA form, the CDR3 reads TGTGCCTGGAGTGTCAACTATGGCTACACCTTC. Translated: CAWSVNYGYTF.

The rearrangement joins TRBV2 to TRBJ1-5; D gene ambiguous. CDR3 size: 14 residues. The V gene lost 3 bases and the J gene lost 1 base, with 7 bases spanning the gap. Per the germline V gene, CDR1 is SNHLY and CDR2 is FYNNEI. CDR3 DNA sequence: TGTGCCAGCAGTGACACCCGGAGCAATCAGCCCCAGCATTTT. Protein sequence: CASSDTRSNQPQHF.

This clonotype was recorded only once. The rearrangement links TRBV4-1 to TRBJ1-1; D call uncertain. From germline, CDR1 is MGHRA and CDR2 YSYEKL. Between the trimmed V and J ends, which lost 0 bases and 1 base, there was a span of 9 bases. There are 15 residues in the CDR3. CDR3 nucleotides: TGCGCCAGCAGCCAAGAGGGATACTCGAACACTGAAGCTTTCTTT. This translates into CASSQEGYSNTEAFF.

The V and J genes are TRBV10-1 and TRBJ2-5; weak D call: TRBD1 (5 bases). CDR3 length: 13 residues. Germline assignment: CDR1 WNHNN and CDR2 SYGVQD (reference sequence). V was clipped by 7 bases and J by 2 bases, with 11 bases between them. The CDR3 coding sequence is TGCGCCAGCATGGCGTCAGGGCAAGAGACCCAGTACTTC. Its translation is CASMASGQETQYF.

CDR3 amino acids: CASSLGWGEAFF. The CDR3 DNA follows: TGTGCCAGCAGCTTGGGGTGGGGGGAAGCTTTCTTT. The chain is built from TRBV13 and TRBJ1-1; TRBD1 might be the D (5 bases). The CDR3 covers 12 residues. The ends were cut back, 3 bases at V and 8 bases at J, with 10 bases in the middle. Germline-derived CDR1 and CDR2 are PRHDT and FYEKMQ (reference sequence).

CDR3 amino acids: CASSQPGQGKNIQYF. Written as DNA, the CDR3 is TGCGCCAGCAGCCAACCGGGACAGGGTAAAAACATTCAGTACTTC. The genes are TRBV4-1 and TRBJ2-4; 9 bases are a match to TRBD1. V lost 2 bases to trimming and J lost 4 bases; unmatched junction nucleotides: 3. This CDR3 is built from 15 residues. Germline V CDR1 and CDR2: MGHRA, YSYEKL.

The V and J genes are TRBV19 and TRBJ1-4; the match to TRBD1 covers 11 bases. This CDR3 is built from 16 residues. CDR1 is LNHDA, CDR2 SQIVND, per germline (reference sequence). The ends lost 7 bases at V and 3 bases at J; junction bases unmatched: 7. CDR3 sequence: CASKDRGREPNEKLFF. The CDR3, as DNA: TGTGCCAGTAAGGACAGGGGGCGCGAACCTAATGAAAAACTGTTTTTT.

The chain couples TRBV11-2 to TRBJ2-7; 7 nucleotides align to TRBD1. This CDR3 has 12 residues. Trimming took 3 bases from V and 9 from J; bases not matched to a gene: 5. Germline CDR1 SGHAT, CDR2 FQNNGV. The chain's CDR3 is CASSFGTAVQYV. For the CDR3, the DNA is TGTGCCAGCAGCTTCGGGACAGCAGTGCAGTACGTC.

The V gene is TRBV6-1, the J gene TRBJ1-5; D unresolved. Germline assignment: CDR1 MNHNS and CDR2 SASEGT. V was clipped by 6 bases and J by 2 bases, with 17 bases between them. The CDR3 contains 16 residues. In DNA, the CDR3 is TGTGCCAGCAGGTCCATGGGTAGGGAGGGCAATCAGCCCCAGCATTTT. Translation: CASRSMGREGNQPQHF.

J is TRBJ1-1 and V is TRBV30; D may be TRBD1 (5 bases). V was shortened by 0 bases and J by 7 bases, with 12 bases between the two germline ends. From germline, CDR1 is GTSNPN and CDR2 SVGIG (reference sequence). The CDR3 extends over 13 amino acids. This chain's CDR3 is CAWSVMVGLEAFF. In DNA, the CDR3 is TGTGCCTGGAGTGTAATGGTGGGACTTGAAGCTTTCTTT.

V usage is TRBV2 and J usage is TRBJ2-1; D is uncertain. CDR1 and CDR2 from the germline V gene are SNHLY and FYNNEI. V shed 3 bases and J shed 8 bases, with 8 bases lying between them. The CDR3 has 12 amino acids. The CDR3 reads CASSDELDEQFF. The CDR3 coding sequence is TGTGCCAGCAGTGATGAATTGGATGAGCAGTTCTTC.

This chain links TRBV11-3 with TRBJ2-2; D might be TRBD2 (6 bases). With 2 bases removed from V and 4 bases from J, the gap between germline ends came to 14 bases. This CDR3 has 16 residues. CDR1 and CDR2 (germline): SGHNT, YENEEA. This CDR3 is CASSLREVAVTGELFF. DNA for the CDR3: TGTGCCAGCAGCTTAAGGGAGGTAGCCGTCACCGGGGAGCTGTTTTTT.

V is TRBV11-3 and J is TRBJ2-1, with TRBD1 matching over 9 bases. Germline loops: CDR1 SGHNT, CDR2 YENEEA. V was pared by 5 bases and J by 6 bases, with 8 bases of the junction left unmatched. The CDR3 spans 15 residues. The chain's CDR3 is CASSRRDRVGNEQFF. The CDR3 nucleotides are TGTGCCAGCAGCCGTCGGGACAGGGTGGGCAATGAGCAGTTCTTC.